This T cell receptor (beta chain) comes out of a study of regulatory T cells in long-lasting Graves disease. Study details: To qualify as persistent, Graves' disease required over 5 years of antithyroid drugs with positive TSH receptor antibodies.

V shed 9 bases, J shed 3 bases, and the junction held 10 bases outside the gene matches. This CDR3 comprises 14 residues. The time point was: persistent/refractory GD, antithyroid drugs over 5 years with positive TRAb. PBMC-derived RNA was used for the TCR library. An endocrinology department located in Xi'an, China, was where the patients came from. CDR3-region Arm-PCR and iRepertoire HTBI primers produced the TCR beta libraries. MiXCR, applied by TCRdb to the multiplex PCR reads, yields one record per CDR3 protein. Here the sample spans some 370,000 distinct CDR3 sequences, about 23% being singletons. Concerning this clonotype itself: The target antigen is unknown.

Study-wide findings and caveats: More public clonotypes were shared by persistent patients (approximately 3,000) than by new patients (approximately 990).

The source is a woman aged 40 to 50 with Graves disease. The starting material was peripheral blood mononuclear cells (PBMCs), obtained when the disease was refractory, from a patient treated with antithyroid drugs. The chain links TRBV12-3 or TRBV12-4 to TRBJ2-5; TRBD2 aligns across 7 bases. DNA of the CDR3: TGTGCCAGTAGGGAATGGAGCGGGAAAGAGACCCAGTACTTC. Translating gives CASREWSGKETQYF.